These 10 T cell receptor beta chains were all obtained from the same sample, sequenced in a study of T cell repertoires in cytomegalovirus infection. In TCRdb, the reads were re-called with MiXCR into one record per CDR3 protein. The sample records some 450,000 distinct CDR3 sequences, around 32% being singletons. The sample taken for sequencing was PBMCs. Source of these receptors: a human donor in good health (CMV status not recorded). Some clones in this sample may be carry-over from other donors' samples.

The chain carries TRBV7-9 and TRBJ2-2, with unresolved D. Deletions cut 5 bases from V and 3 bases from J, with 13 bases between. CDR1 and CDR2 from the germline V gene are SEHNR and FQNEAQ (reference sequence). This CDR3 spans 15 amino acids. The CDR3 reads CASSGLAHDTGELFF. Written as DNA, the CDR3 is TGTGCCAGCAGCGGATTGGCCCATGACACCGGGGAGCTGTTTTTT.

This clonotype was seen a few times. This rearrangement joins TRBV11-2 to TRBJ2-3; 14 positions match TRBD2. CDR1 is SGHAT, CDR2 FQNNGV, per germline. After removal of 0 bases from V and 1 base from J, the junction contained 3 bases not matched to a gene. The CDR3 runs to 18 residues. This chain's CDR3 is CASSLDGTSGGGTDTQYF. CDR3 nucleotide sequence: TGTGCCAGCAGCTTAGATGGGACTAGCGGGGGCGGCACAGATACGCAGTATTTT.

This clonotype has just a few counts. The gene calls are TRBV6-5 and TRBJ1-4, with 7 nucleotides matching TRBD1. From germline, CDR1 is MNHEY and CDR2 SVGAGI. There are 15 residues in the CDR3. V shed 0 bases, J shed 8 bases, and the junction held 6 bases outside the gene matches. The CDR3, as DNA: TGTGCCAGCAGTTACTCGAACAGGGGCCTAGAAAAACTGTTTTTT. Amino acid sequence: CASSYSNRGLEKLFF.

This clonotype has ten or more counts. This chain connects TRBV7-2 to TRBJ1-2; D remains unclear. The CDR3 runs 15 residues. V was cut by 2 bases and J by 3 bases, with 13 bases left in between. Germline lookup yields CDR1 SGHTA and CDR2 FQGNSA. The chain's CDR3 is CASSLTVGSYYGYTF. The CDR3, as DNA: TGTGCCAGCAGCTTAACTGTAGGGAGCTACTATGGCTACACCTTC.

This clonotype was seen a handful of times. The chain joins TRBV5-1 to TRBJ1-1; the match to TRBD1 covers 9 bases. The CDR3 has 16 residues. Germline values: CDR1 SGHRS, CDR2 YFSETQ. V dropped 4 bases and J dropped 1; count of bases not matched to a gene: 8. The CDR3 loop reads CASSKGQGTRNTEAFF. The CDR3 coding sequence is TGCGCCAGCAGCAAAGGACAGGGGACGAGGAACACTGAAGCTTTCTTT.

This clonotype was observed a single time. The rearrangement joins TRBV7-6 to TRBJ2-7, with TRBD1 matching over 7 bases. The V and J ends lost 1 base and 1 base, in that order; junction bases with no gene match: 4. CDR1 is SGHVS, CDR2 FNYEAQ, per germline. The CDR3 covers 15 residues. CDR3 protein: CASSLGTGISYEQYF. In DNA form, the CDR3 reads TGTGCCAGCAGCTTAGGGACAGGAATATCCTACGAGCAGTACTTC.

This chain connects TRBV11-2 to TRBJ2-7; weak D call: TRBD2 (5 bases). The CDR3 length is 15 residues. The V and J ends lost 0 bases and 0 bases respectively, with 9 bases between them. Germline lookup yields CDR1 SGHAT and CDR2 FQNNGV. CDR3 DNA sequence: TGTGCCAGCAGCTTAGAGACTATTCCCTCCTACGAGCAGTACTTC. This encodes CASSLETIPSYEQYF.

The chain links TRBV19 to TRBJ2-1; D gene unclear. Germline V gene data show CDR1 as LNHDA and CDR2 as SQIVND (reference sequence). V was pared by 3 bases and J by 0 bases, with 9 bases between. The length of the CDR3 is 15 residues. In nucleotides, the CDR3 is TGTGCCAGTAGTATCAACTTCCTCTCCTACAATGAGCAGTTCTTC. Protein: CASSINFLSYNEQFF.

CDR3 in amino acids: CASSAGYQDTQYF. CDR3 DNA sequence: TGTGCCAGTAGTGCAGGGTATCAAGATACGCAGTATTTT. V and J are TRBV19 and TRBJ2-3; perhaps TRBD1 as D (5 bases). Trimming took 5 bases from V and 5 from J, leaving 11 bases between them. In germline, CDR1 is LNHDA, CDR2 SQIVND (reference sequence). This CDR3 is built from 13 residues.

V usage is TRBV20-1 and J usage is TRBJ2-5; D could derive from TRBD1 or TRBD2 (5 bases each). V dropped 5 bases and J dropped 5 bases, with 12 bases sitting between them. Germline-derived CDR1 and CDR2 are DFQATT and SNEGSKA (reference sequence). There are 12 residues in the CDR3. CDR3 bases: TGCAGTGCTGAGGGGAGTTTTGAGACCCAGTACTTC. This codes for CSAEGSFETQYF.